The 12 T cell receptor beta chains below come from one sample, sequenced in a study of T cell responses to AZD1222 COVID-19 vaccine. Sequencing was performed with immunoSEQ multiplex PCR; in TCRdb, only in-frame clones are kept and a portion is missing. The table records around 110,000 clones, around nine tenths of them present only once. Sequencing used peripheral blood, obtained on day 0 of AZD1222 vaccination. All receptors come from an adult in good health.

The rearrangement uses TRBV27 and TRBJ2-2, with 8 bases that match TRBD1. The CDR3 consists of 17 residues. V was pared by 5 bases and J by 5 bases, with 13 bases of the junction left unmatched. Germline loops: CDR1 MNHEY, CDR2 SMNVEV (reference sequence). The CDR3 nucleotides are TGTGCCAGCAGTCTTTACCCTCCGGACAGGGTGACCGGGGAGCTGTTTTTT. Its translation: CASSLYPPDRVTGELFF.

The rearrangement links TRBV4-2 to TRBJ2-1; 7 nucleotides align to TRBD1. Germline V lookup: CDR1 LGHNA, CDR2 YNFKEQ. This CDR3 is 16 amino acids long. With V trimmed by 1 base and J by 4 bases, 7 bases remained unmatched. CDR3 in DNA: TGTGCCAGCAGCCAAGGACACGGGACAGTATACAATGAGCAGTTCTTC. This gives the protein CASSQGHGTVYNEQFF.

The chain has TRBV25-1 and TRBJ1-2; weak D call: TRBD1 (5 bases). The V gene's germline CDR1 is MGHDK and CDR2 SYGVNS. The V and J ends lost 5 bases and 8 bases respectively, with 15 bases between them. This CDR3 spans 13 amino acids. The chain's CDR3 is CASSWGDRFGYTF. Here the CDR3 DNA reads TGTGCCAGCAGTTGGGGTGACAGATTCGGCTACACCTTC.

The J gene is TRBJ2-7, the V gene TRBV7-3, with D possibly called TRBD1 or TRBD2 (6 bases each). Germline V gene sequence: CDR1 SGHTA, CDR2 FQGTGA. V was clipped by 5 bases and J by 2 bases, with 13 bases between them. The CDR3 is 14 amino acids. The CDR3 sequence: CASSTGAPPYEQYF. In nucleotides, the CDR3 is TGTGCCAGCAGCACGGGGGCCCCCCCCTACGAGCAGTACTTC.

This sequence joins TRBV2 and TRBJ1-5; possibly TRBD1 for D (6 bases). V lost 7 bases to trimming and J lost 2 bases, with 15 bases between them. The germline CDR1 and CDR2 sequences are SNHLY and FYNNEI. CDR3 length: 15 residues. CDR3: CASKEYRAGNQPQHF. As DNA, the CDR3 is TGTGCCAGCAAGGAATACAGGGCGGGCAATCAGCCCCAGCATTTT.

The chain couples TRBV5-1 to TRBJ1-5, with 7 bases that match TRBD1. CDR1 is SGHRS, CDR2 YFSETQ, per germline. The V and J ends lost 4 bases and 3 bases, in that order; junction bases with no gene match: 4. CDR3 size: 14 residues. CDR3 residues: CASSPGQDNQPQHF. DNA for the CDR3: TGCGCCAGCAGCCCAGGACAGGACAATCAGCCCCAGCATTTT.

The chain uses TRBV7-3 and TRBJ2-2; 12 bases agree with TRBD2. The junction had 5 bases not matched to a gene; V was cut back by 6 bases and J by 0 bases. This CDR3 spans 17 amino acids. Germline V gives CDR1 SGHTA, CDR2 FQGTGA. Here the CDR3 DNA reads TGTGCCAGCAGTCGGACTAGCGGGGCTACGAACACCGGGGAGCTGTTTTTT. It translates to CASSRTSGATNTGELFF. Combining the CDR3 with reference TRBV7-3 and TRBJ2-2 gives the whole variable domain GAGVSQTPSNKVTEKGKYVELRCDPISGHTALYWYRQSLGQGPEFLIYFQGTGAADDSGLPNDRFFAVRPEGSVSTLKIQRTERGDSAVYLCASSRTSGATNTGELFFGEGSRLTVL.

The chain's CDR3 is CASTTGGTDTQYF. In DNA form, the CDR3 reads TGTGCCAGCACCACAGGGGGGACAGATACGCAGTATTTT. The chain couples TRBV25-1 to TRBJ2-3; TRBD1 agrees at 8 bases. With 7 bases clipped from V and 3 bases from J, the junction kept 3 bases outside the gene matches. The CDR3 consists of 13 residues. Germline V lookup: CDR1 MGHDK, CDR2 SYGVNS.

This chain connects TRBV28 to TRBJ2-1; D may be TRBD1 (5 bases). V was clipped by 2 bases and J by 0 bases, with 11 bases between them. The CDR3 covers 16 residues. Germline V gives CDR1 MDHEN, CDR2 SYDVKM. CDR3 DNA sequence: TGTGCCAGCAGTTTAGAAGGCGACAGCTCCTACAATGAGCAGTTCTTC. Amino acids: CASSLEGDSSYNEQFF.

The gene calls are TRBV5-1 and TRBJ1-6, with D possibly matching TRBD1 (5 bases). The CDR3 is 16 amino acids. With 0 bases removed from V and 0 bases from J, the gap between germline ends came to 7 bases. Looked up from germline, CDR1 is SGHRS and CDR2 is YFSETQ. Here the CDR3 reads CASSLGGSSYNSPLHF. The CDR3 region has the DNA TGCGCCAGCAGCTTGGGGGGGAGCTCCTATAATTCACCCCTCCACTTT.

V is TRBV20-1 and J is TRBJ2-4, with D hard to call. CDR1 is DFQATT, CDR2 SNEGSKA, per germline (reference sequence). CDR3 size: 17 residues. Trimming pared 3 bases from V and 1 base from J, leaving 19 bases between. The CDR3 DNA reads TGCAGTGCTAGTAGGGCCTTGGGTGGAGCGGCCAAAAACATTCAGTACTTC. Protein: CSASRALGGAAKNIQYF.

This chain links TRBV29-1 with TRBJ2-5; 8 bases are a match to TRBD2. The CDR3 runs to 17 residues. The germline CDR1 and CDR2 sequences are SQVTM and ANQGSEA. V lost 0 bases and J lost 0; bases outside the gene matches: 9. This CDR3 reads CSVEDRLAKKYQETQYF. In DNA form, the CDR3 reads TGCAGCGTTGAAGATCGACTAGCGAAGAAGTACCAAGAGACCCAGTACTTC.